The clone carrying this T cell receptor beta chain was counted a few times. No antigen is known for it. The sample belongs to a study of CD8+ T cells in alopecia areata. General study results and limits: Clonality exceeded that of normal scalp in lesional scalp, most notably in alopecia totalis/universalis. Against the mouse data, patients shared TCRs less clearly, possibly for HLA reasons.

Investigators isolated RNA and reverse transcribed it into cDNA to act as the sequencing template. Assay: immunoSEQ multiplex PCR; the TCRdb copy retains only in-frame clones and omits some. The sample lists about 200,000 clones, more than 55% occurring once. This sample's treatment: oral pan-JAK inhibitor, 5-10 mg twice daily. Lesional scalp punch biopsies and peripheral blood were collected from alopecia areata patients. The germline CDR1 and CDR2 sequences are LNHDA and SQIVND (reference sequence). This CDR3 comprises 16 residues. V was trimmed by 3 bases and J by 0 bases, leaving 12 bases between them.

This receptor was taken from a human donor with alopecia areata. Material: CD4+ T cells sorted from blood, obtained at week 4, from a patient treated with tofacitinib. J is TRBJ2-1 and V is TRBV19, with D hard to call. The CDR3 loop is CASSISEASSYNEQFF. CDR3 bases: TGTGCCAGTAGTATTTCGGAAGCGAGCTCCTACAATGAGCAGTTCTTC. The complete variable domain, with remaining parts taken from reference TRBV19 and TRBJ2-1, reads DGGITQSPKYLFRKEGQNVTLSCEQNLNHDAMYWYRQDPGQGLRLIYYSQIVNDFQKGDIAEGYSVSREKKESFPLTVTSAQKNPTAFYLCASSISEASSYNEQFFGPGTRLTVL.